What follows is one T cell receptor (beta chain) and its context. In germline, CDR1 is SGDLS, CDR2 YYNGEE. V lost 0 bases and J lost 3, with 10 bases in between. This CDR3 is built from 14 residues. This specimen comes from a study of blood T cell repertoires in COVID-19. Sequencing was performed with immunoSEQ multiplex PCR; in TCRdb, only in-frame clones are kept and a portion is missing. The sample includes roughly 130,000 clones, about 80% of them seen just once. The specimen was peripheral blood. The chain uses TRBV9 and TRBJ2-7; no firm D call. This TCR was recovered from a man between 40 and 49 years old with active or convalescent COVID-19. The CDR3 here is CASSVGDIVYEQYF. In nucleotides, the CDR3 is TGTGCCAGCAGCGTAGGCGATATCGTCTACGAGCAGTACTTC.